This T cell receptor beta chain is from a study of tumor-infiltrating lymphocytes in primary liver carcinoma. On this clonotype: Its target is unknown.

The template, 500 ng total RNA, yielded TCR beta cDNA made with a constant-region primer. Slightly modified ARM-PCR, run as three nested multiplex PCR rounds, produced the TCR beta libraries. Use of TRBV1-TRBV30 forward primers with a C-beta reverse primer characterized the first two PCR rounds, which lasted about 11 cycles each. TCRdb fed the multiplex PCR reads into MiXCR, producing one record per CDR3 protein. In the table there are hundreds of thousands of distinct CDR3 sequences, more than 55% of which are singletons. Germline CDR1 reads MNHEY; CDR2 reads SVGEGT. The junction had 8 bases not matched to a gene; V was cut back by 4 bases and J by 4 bases. The length of the CDR3 is 15 residues. Both blood RNA, taken from unsorted whole blood, and germline DNA were extracted. Chronic HBV infection was present, with no prior treatment. Points from the study as a whole: Tumor tissue displayed a significantly greater top-250-clone fraction than blood (p = 0.039). Tumor region pairs outstripped tumor-adjacent and tumor-blood pairs in overlap.

The chain couples TRBV6-2 or TRBV6-3 to TRBJ1-2; the match to TRBD1 covers 8 bases. The material sequenced was peripheral blood. This receptor was obtained from a woman in her 30s with primary liver carcinoma and hepatitis B virus infection. Here the CDR3 reads CASSLVTGAVYGYTF. The CDR3 DNA reads TGTGCCAGCAGTTTGGTGACAGGGGCCGTCTATGGCTACACCTTC.